The TCR beta chain under discussion was sequenced for a study of neurological immune-mediated disorders. Whole-study findings and limits: TCR clonal expansion peaked in HTLV-1-associated myelopathy patients and was lowest in multiple sclerosis patients. Across subjects, expanded clones had no CDR3 amino acid sequences in common, pointing to private repertoires in all groups.

Trimming removed 0 bases at V and 2 bases at J, with 6 bases between. The length of the CDR3 is 15 residues. The germline CDR1 and CDR2 sequences are SGHDT and YYEEEE. 5'RACE with 10-nucleotide random UMIs produced the cDNA. TCRdb fed the 5' RACE reads into MiXCR, producing one record per CDR3 protein. This table holds roughly 24,000 distinct CDR3 sequences, more than 10% found once. The sample holds many counts of this clonotype. Its target is not known. The sequencing input was PBMCs. This sequence originates from an older woman with HTLV-1-associated myelopathy (HAM/TSP). The chain carries TRBV5-6 and TRBJ1-6, with D unresolved. The CDR3 sequence is CASSLGAAYNSPLHF. As DNA, the CDR3 is TGTGCCAGCAGCTTGGGGGCAGCCTATAATTCACCCCTCCACTTT.